These T cell receptor beta chains were read from a single sample in a study of T cell responses to AZD1222 COVID-19 vaccine. The assay was immunoSEQ multiplex PCR, and TCRdb's table has in-frame clones only and misses some. The sample has about 85,000 clones; 65% to 90% are singletons. The sequencing used peripheral blood, collected on day 0 of AZD1222 vaccination. These receptors were collected from an adult in good health. The CDR3 runs from the conserved cysteine through the conserved F or W. A D gene is named only where the DNA matches it firmly. Rows give clone size only sometimes, using once, few, many, or a class for an expanded clone.

j_call clone_size cdr3_length d_call v_call cdr3_aa cdr3_nt
TRBJ2-3 - 12 TRBD1 TRBV10-2 CASRDRLDTQYF TGCGCCAGCAGGGACAGGTTAGATACGCAGTATTTT
TRBJ2-2 - 14 - TRBV5-1 CASSGGPNTGELFF TGCGCCAGCAGCGGGGGGCCGAACACCGGGGAGCTGTTTTTT
TRBJ2-7 - 12 - TRBV12-3/TRBV12-4 CASRDPGYEQYF TGTGCCAGCAGGGACCCAGGCTACGAGCAGTACTTC
TRBJ2-1 - 13 - TRBV29-1 CSVAFGGAGEQFF TGCAGCGTTGCATTTGGGGGGGCTGGGGAGCAGTTCTTC
TRBJ1-5 - 14 - TRBV19 CASSIGYSNQPQHF TGTGCCAGTAGTATCGGTTATAGCAATCAGCCCCAGCATTTT
TRBJ1-1 - 14 TRBD1 TRBV3-1/TRBV3-2 CASSHRQGNTEAFF TGTGCCAGCAGCCACCGACAGGGGAACACTGAAGCTTTCTTT
TRBJ1-5 - 14 - TRBV6-1 CASSDGSQSQPQHF TGTGCCAGCAGTGACGGCAGTCAATCACAGCCCCAGCATTTT
TRBJ2-5 - 13 - TRBV7-3 CASSFGVGETQYF TGTGCCAGCAGCTTTGGGGTAGGAGAGACCCAGTACTTC
TRBJ2-7 few 15 TRBD2 TRBV28 CASSLAGSISYEQYF TGTGCCAGCAGTCTAGCGGGTAGTATCTCCTACGAGCAGTACTTC
TRBJ2-1 once 15 TRBD2 TRBV7-6 CASSYGTSGDNEQFF TGTGCCAGCAGCTACGGGACTAGCGGTGACAATGAGCAGTTCTTC
TRBJ2-1 - 14 - TRBV3-1/TRBV3-2 CASSRQALPNEQFF TGTGCCAGCAGCCGGCAGGCCTTGCCCAATGAGCAGTTCTTC
TRBJ1-1 - 13 TRBD1 TRBV19 CASSSTGDTEAFF TGTGCCAGTAGTTCTACAGGGGATACTGAAGCTTTCTTT
TRBJ1-4 - 13 - TRBV10-3 CAISRGTNEKLFF TGTGCCATCAGCAGGGGCACTAATGAAAAACTGTTTTTT
TRBJ2-2 few 16 - TRBV4-3 CASSQSRTGVTGELFF TGCGCCAGCAGCCAGAGCCGGACGGGAGTCACCGGGGAGCTGTTTTTT
TRBJ2-2 - 16 - TRBV18 CASSPPVTANTGELFF TGTGCCAGCTCACCACCGGTGACAGCGAACACCGGGGAGCTGTTTTTT
TRBJ2-7 - 13 - TRBV28 CASSFPPTYEQYF TGTGCCAGCAGTTTCCCACCCACCTACGAGCAGTACTTC
TRBJ1-2 once 11 - TRBV6-5 CASSNRWGYTF TGTGCCAGCAGTAATCGTTGGGGCTACACCTTC
TRBJ2-1 - 16 TRBD1 TRBV10-1 CASRGTETSSYNEQFF TGCGCCAGCAGGGGGACAGAAACGAGCTCCTACAATGAGCAGTTCTTC
TRBJ1-1 - 12 - TRBV7-2 CASSLSRRPAFF TGTGCCAGCAGCCTCTCTAGGCGTCCCGCTTTCTTT
TRBJ2-1 - 18 TRBD2 TRBV5-4 CASSGGTSGRNPYNEQFF TGTGCCAGCAGCGGCGGGACTAGCGGGAGGAATCCGTACAATGAGCAGTTCTTC
TRBJ2-2 - 14 - TRBV30 CAWLSGTMTGELFF TGTGCCTGGTTATCCGGGACAATGACCGGGGAGCTGTTTTTT
TRBJ2-3 - 15 - TRBV3-1/TRBV3-2 CASSQEAGTTDTQYF TGTGCCAGCAGCCAAGAGGCGGGAACAACAGATACGCAGTATTTT
TRBJ2-1 - 17 TRBD1 TRBV6-2/TRBV6-3 CASSYTPGQGAYNEQFF TGTGCCAGCAGTTACACTCCGGGACAGGGGGCGTACAATGAGCAGTTCTTC
TRBJ2-7 - 15 TRBD1 TRBV27 CASLYRDRGSYEQYF TGTGCCAGCCTCTACCGGGACAGAGGCTCCTACGAGCAGTACTTC
TRBJ2-7 - 16 - TRBV4-1 CASSQAEGLPVGEQYF TGCGCCAGCAGCCAAGCCGAAGGACTACCCGTGGGAGAGCAGTACTTC
TRBJ2-7 - 15 - TRBV15 CATSRGGTSSYEQYF TGTGCCACCAGCAGAGGGGGGACTTCATCCTACGAGCAGTACTTC
TRBJ2-1 - 22 - TRBV3-1/TRBV3-2 CASSQDARAVPYTRRLGNEQFF TGTGCCAGCAGCCAAGATGCTCGGGCAGTTCCTTACACGCGTCGTTTGGGGAATGAGCAGTTCTTC
TRBJ1-5 - 15 - TRBV5-1 CASSLGGQPDQPQHF TGCGCCAGCAGCTTGGGAGGACAGCCAGATCAGCCCCAGCATTTT
TRBJ2-3 - 15 - TRBV19 CASQAPGASTDTQYF TGTGCCAGTCAAGCTCCCGGGGCTAGCACAGATACGCAGTATTTT
TRBJ2-5 - 17 TRBD2 TRBV29-1 CSVEVFVPGGLFGTQYF TGCAGCGTTGAAGTTTTTGTGCCGGGAGGGTTATTTGGGACCCAGTACTTC
TRBJ1-1 - 11 - TRBV12-3/TRBV12-4 CASGVGAEAFF TGTGCCAGCGGGGTTGGGGCTGAAGCTTTCTTT
TRBJ1-6 - 14 - TRBV6-5 CASSPGQAVSPLHF TGTGCCAGCAGTCCTGGACAAGCGGTCTCACCCCTCCACTTT
TRBJ2-1 - 15 - TRBV19 CASSRYAGGDNEQFF TGTGCCAGTAGCCGATACGCTGGGGGCGACAATGAGCAGTTCTTC
TRBJ2-3 - 16 - TRBV7-8 CASSLSGGDPTDTQYF TGTGCCAGCAGCCTAAGCGGAGGGGATCCCACAGATACGCAGTATTTT
TRBJ2-2 - 13 - TRBV19 CAVRTENTGELFF TGTGCCGTGCGGACAGAGAACACCGGGGAGCTGTTTTTT
TRBJ1-1 few 14 - TRBV29-1 CSVYYGGMNTEAFF TGCAGCGTCTATTACGGGGGGATGAACACTGAAGCTTTCTTT
TRBJ1-6 - 14 TRBD1 TRBV10-3 CAISAGTGNSPLHF TGTGCCATCAGTGCAGGGACAGGCAATTCACCCCTCCACTTT
TRBJ1-6 - 15 TRBD1 TRBV6-6 CASSYGTGVDSPLHF TGTGCCAGCAGTTACGGGACAGGGGTGGATTCACCCCTCCACTTT
TRBJ2-3 - 18 TRBD2 TRBV29-1 CSVGGGTSGRAGTDTQYF TGCAGCGTTGGTGGGGGGACTAGCGGGAGGGCCGGCACAGATACGCAGTATTTT
TRBJ2-1 - 17 TRBD2 TRBV18 CASSSRTSGTSYNEQFF TGTGCCAGCTCGTCGAGGACTAGCGGGACTTCCTACAATGAGCAGTTCTTC
TRBJ2-5 - 14 - TRBV28 CASSPPTGLETQYF TGTGCCAGCAGCCCTCCTACAGGGTTAGAGACCCAGTACTTC
TRBJ1-1 once 13 - TRBV6-2/TRBV6-3 CASSTGTDTEAFF TGTGCCAGCAGTACTGGGACGGACACTGAAGCTTTCTTT
TRBJ1-1 - 15 TRBD1 TRBV6-4 CASSAPGQVCTEAFF TGTGCCAGCAGTGCCCCGGGACAGGTATGCACTGAAGCTTTCTTT
TRBJ2-3 - 14 TRBD2 TRBV24-1 CATSPWGGADTQYF TGTGCCACCAGTCCGTGGGGGGGGGCAGATACGCAGTATTTT
TRBJ1-4 - 16 - TRBV6-5 CASSYSAGETNEKLFF TGTGCCAGCAGTTACTCTGCCGGGGAAACTAATGAAAAACTGTTTTTT
TRBJ2-5 - 17 TRBD2 TRBV12-5 CASGLEVLAGELETQYF TGTGCTAGTGGTTTGGAGGTACTAGCGGGAGAATTGGAGACCCAGTACTTC
TRBJ2-1 - 15 - TRBV10-1 CASSDPGTQRNEQFF TGCGCCAGCAGTGACCCCGGGACACAACGCAATGAGCAGTTCTTC
TRBJ1-6 - 15 TRBD1 TRBV28 CASSPRTGLRSPLHF TGTGCCAGCAGTCCTCGGACAGGCCTACGATCACCCCTCCACTTT
TRBJ1-6 - 14 - TRBV11-1 CASTGQTGNSPLHF TGTGCCAGCACCGGACAGACGGGGAATTCACCCCTCCACTTT
TRBJ2-5 - 15 TRBD1 TRBV9 CASITEGQTKETQYF TGTGCCAGCATCACAGAGGGACAGACTAAAGAGACCCAGTACTTC
TRBJ2-3 - 14 TRBD1 TRBV15 CATSSGQGTDTQYF TGTGCCACCAGCAGTGGACAGGGGACAGATACGCAGTATTTT
TRBJ2-5 - 14 - TRBV5-1 CASSLAQRQETQYF TGCGCCAGCAGCTTGGCACAGAGACAAGAGACCCAGTACTTC
TRBJ1-2 - 16 - TRBV4-1 CASSQDGPGAGYGYTF TGCGCCAGCAGCCAAGATGGGCCAGGGGCGGGCTATGGCTACACCTTC
TRBJ1-5 - 14 - TRBV7-2 CASSLSEGNQPQHF TGTGCCAGCAGCTTATCGGAAGGCAATCAGCCCCAGCATTTT
TRBJ2-1 - 16 - TRBV6-6 CASRIGQVRGSNEQFF TGTGCCAGCAGAATTGGACAGGTTCGGGGGAGCAATGAGCAGTTCTTC